This T cell receptor beta chain was observed in a study of cytomegalovirus exposure and HLA in healthy donors. The V segment lost 10 bases and the J segment 5 bases; nucleotides outside the gene matches: 9. CDR1 MRHNA and CDR2 SNTAGT come from the germline V gene. This CDR3 spans 13 amino acids. Researchers ran the PCR with 60 Vbeta and 13 Jbeta primers. The protocol was immunoSEQ multiplex PCR, while the TCRdb copy is restricted to in-frame clones and leaves out a portion. The profile shows roughly 110,000 clones, roughly two thirds of them singletons. This rearrangement joins TRBV6-4 to TRBJ2-3; 7 bases line up with TRBD2. The sequencing sample was made of PBMCs. The sequence was collected from a man aged 18 to 29 in good health and CMV-seropositive. This CDR3 reads CATSGGSGDTQYF. The CDR3 coding sequence is TGTGCCACCTCCGGGGGGTCGGGAGATACGCAGTATTTT.